The TCR beta chain under discussion was sequenced for a study of cytomegalovirus exposure and HLA in healthy donors. Notes on the study in general: Many donors shared some public TCRs, even though most TCR sequences were rare. With high specificity and sensitivity, the classifier reportedly diagnosed cytomegalovirus status. A prior analysis recorded that most TCR beta V segments were productive about 90% or about 30% of the time.

The study ran its PCR with 60 Vbeta and 13 Jbeta primers. As processed by the authors: Some 9.9 million shared chains were among approximately 80 million unique TCR beta chains counted in a later analysis. Profiled with immunoSEQ multiplex PCR; TCRdb holds only in-frame clones, not every one. That table gives V, J and clone size, and the DNA gave D and trimming. The sample holds fewer than 250,000 clones, 82% seen once. About this clone itself: Its antigen is currently unknown.

Trimming removed 5 bases at V and 7 bases at J, with 14 bases between. The CDR3 has 13 amino acids. Germline lookup yields CDR1 WNHNN and CDR2 SYGVQD (reference sequence). The chain joins TRBV10-1 to TRBJ2-5, with TRBD2 as a possible D gene (6 bases). Sequenced input: PBMCs. The clonotype was recovered from a man aged 40-49 years in good health and CMV-seropositive. CDR3 nucleotides: TGCGCCAGCAGTCTCAGGGAGGAGGGGACCCAGTACTTC. Translation: CASSLREEGTQYF.